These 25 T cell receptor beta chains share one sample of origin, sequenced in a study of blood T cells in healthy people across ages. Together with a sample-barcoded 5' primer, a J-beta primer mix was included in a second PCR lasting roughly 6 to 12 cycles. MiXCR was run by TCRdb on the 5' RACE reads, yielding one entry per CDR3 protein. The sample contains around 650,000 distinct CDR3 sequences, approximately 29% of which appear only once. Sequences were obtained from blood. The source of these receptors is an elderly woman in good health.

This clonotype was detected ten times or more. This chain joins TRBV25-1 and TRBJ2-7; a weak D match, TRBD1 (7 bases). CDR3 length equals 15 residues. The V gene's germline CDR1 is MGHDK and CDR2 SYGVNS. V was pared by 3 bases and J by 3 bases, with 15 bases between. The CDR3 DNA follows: TGTGCCAGCAGTGACTCTTACAGGGGAGGCTACGAGCAGTACTTC. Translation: CASSDSYRGGYEQYF.

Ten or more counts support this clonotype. The CDR3 loop reads CASSYSGRDGKNIQYF. CDR3 coding DNA: TGTGCCAGCAGTTACTCGGGCAGGGATGGCAAAAACATTCAGTACTTC. The gene calls are TRBV6-2 or TRBV6-3 and TRBJ2-4; TRBD1 is a possible D gene (5 bases). The CDR3 totals 16 residues. V lost 0 bases to trimming and J lost 3 bases, with 12 bases between them. Germline-derived CDR1 and CDR2 are MNHEY and SVGEGT.

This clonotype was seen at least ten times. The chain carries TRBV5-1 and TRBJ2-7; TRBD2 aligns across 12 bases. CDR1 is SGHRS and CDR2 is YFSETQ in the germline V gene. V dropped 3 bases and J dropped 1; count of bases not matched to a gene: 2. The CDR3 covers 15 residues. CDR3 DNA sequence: TGCGCCAGCAGCTCCGGACTAGCGGGGTCCTACGAGCAGTACTTC. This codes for CASSSGLAGSYEQYF.

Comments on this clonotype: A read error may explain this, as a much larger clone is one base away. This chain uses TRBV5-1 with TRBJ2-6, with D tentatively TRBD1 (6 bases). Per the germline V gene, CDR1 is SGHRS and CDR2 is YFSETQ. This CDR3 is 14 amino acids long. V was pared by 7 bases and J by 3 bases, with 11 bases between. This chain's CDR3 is CASGAGVGANVLTF. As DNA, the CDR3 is TGCGCCAGCGGCGCAGGGGTTGGGGCCAACGTCCTGACTTTC.

The CDR3 loop reads CASSSRSGGRADTQYF. CDR3 coding DNA: TGTGCCAGCAGTTCCCGTAGCGGGGGGAGAGCAGATACGCAGTATTTT. The chain links TRBV12-3 or TRBV12-4 to TRBJ2-3, with 10 positions matching TRBD2. J gave up 4 bases and V 4 bases, and 8 bases lay outside the gene matches. The CDR3 totals 16 residues.

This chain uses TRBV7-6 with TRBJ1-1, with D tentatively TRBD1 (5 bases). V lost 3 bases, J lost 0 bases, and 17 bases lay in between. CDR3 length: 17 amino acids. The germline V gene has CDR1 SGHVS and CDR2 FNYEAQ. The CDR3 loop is CASSFINQGNMNTEAFF. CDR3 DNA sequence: TGTGCCAGCAGCTTTATTAATCAGGGCAACATGAACACTGAAGCTTTCTTT.

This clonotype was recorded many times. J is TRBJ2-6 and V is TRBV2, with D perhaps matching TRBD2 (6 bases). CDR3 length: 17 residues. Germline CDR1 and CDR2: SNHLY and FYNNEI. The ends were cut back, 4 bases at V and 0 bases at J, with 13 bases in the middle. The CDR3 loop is CASSGLGGFSGANVLTF. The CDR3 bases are TGTGCCAGCAGTGGGTTGGGAGGTTTCTCTGGGGCCAACGTCCTGACTTTC.

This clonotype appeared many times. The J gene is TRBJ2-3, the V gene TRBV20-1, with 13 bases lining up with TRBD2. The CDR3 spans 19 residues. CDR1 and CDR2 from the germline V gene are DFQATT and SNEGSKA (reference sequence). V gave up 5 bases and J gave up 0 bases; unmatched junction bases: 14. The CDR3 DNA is TGCAGTGCTCCCCCAGTGACTAGCGGGGGGAGAAGTAGCACAGATACGCAGTATTTT. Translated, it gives CSAPPVTSGGRSSTDTQYF.

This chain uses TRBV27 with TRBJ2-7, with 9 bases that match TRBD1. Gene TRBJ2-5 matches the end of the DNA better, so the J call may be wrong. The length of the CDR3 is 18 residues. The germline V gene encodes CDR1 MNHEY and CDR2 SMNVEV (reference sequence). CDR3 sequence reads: CASSSQDRGGVWRETQYF. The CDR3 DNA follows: TGTGCCAGCAGTTCCCAAGACAGGGGGGGGGTTTGGCGAGAGACCCAGTACTTC.

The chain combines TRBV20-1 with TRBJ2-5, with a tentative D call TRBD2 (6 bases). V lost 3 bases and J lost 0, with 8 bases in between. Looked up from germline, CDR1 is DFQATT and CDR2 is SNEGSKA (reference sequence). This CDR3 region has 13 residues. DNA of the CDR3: TGCAGTGCTAGGCGACTAGACCAAGAGACCCAGTACTTC. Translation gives CSARRLDQETQYF.

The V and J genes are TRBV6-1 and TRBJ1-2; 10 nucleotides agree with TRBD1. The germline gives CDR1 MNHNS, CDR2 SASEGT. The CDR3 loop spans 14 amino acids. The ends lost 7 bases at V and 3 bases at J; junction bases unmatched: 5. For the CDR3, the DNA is TGTGCCAGCACCCGACAGGGGGCCGACTATGGCTACACCTTC. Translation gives CASTRQGADYGYTF.

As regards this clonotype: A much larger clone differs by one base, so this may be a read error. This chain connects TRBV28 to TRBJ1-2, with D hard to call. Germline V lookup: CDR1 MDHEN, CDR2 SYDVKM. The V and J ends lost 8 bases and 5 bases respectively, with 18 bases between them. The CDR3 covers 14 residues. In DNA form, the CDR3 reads TGTGCCAGCTTAACGAGACACGAACTTTATGGCTACACCTTC. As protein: CASLTRHELYGYTF.

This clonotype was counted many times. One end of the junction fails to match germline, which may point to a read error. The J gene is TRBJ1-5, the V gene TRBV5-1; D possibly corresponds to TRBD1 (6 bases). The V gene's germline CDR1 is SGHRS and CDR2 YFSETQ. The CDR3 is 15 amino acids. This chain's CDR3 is CASSLAGDSNQPQHF. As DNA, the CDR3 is TGTGCCAGCAGTTTAGCAGGGGATAGCAATCAGCCCCAGCATTTT.

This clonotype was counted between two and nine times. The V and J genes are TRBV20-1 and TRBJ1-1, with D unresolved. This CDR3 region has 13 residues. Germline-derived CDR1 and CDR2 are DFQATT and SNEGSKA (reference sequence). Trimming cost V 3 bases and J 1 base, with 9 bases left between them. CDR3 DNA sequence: TGCAGTGCTAGTCTGTTCGGGAACACTGAAGCTTTCTTT. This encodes CSASLFGNTEAFF.

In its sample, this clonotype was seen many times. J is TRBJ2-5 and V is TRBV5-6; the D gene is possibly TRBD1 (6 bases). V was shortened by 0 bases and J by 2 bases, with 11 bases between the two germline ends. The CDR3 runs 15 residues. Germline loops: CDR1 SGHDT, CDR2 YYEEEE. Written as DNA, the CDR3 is TGTGCCAGCAGCTTGGAAACGGGACATCAAGAGACCCAGTACTTC. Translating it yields CASSLETGHQETQYF.

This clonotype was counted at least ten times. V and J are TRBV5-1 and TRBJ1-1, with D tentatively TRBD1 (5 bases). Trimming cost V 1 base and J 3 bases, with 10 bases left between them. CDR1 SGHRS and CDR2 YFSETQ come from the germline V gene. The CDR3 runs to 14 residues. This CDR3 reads CASSLKATDTEAFF. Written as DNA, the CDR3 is TGCGCCAGCAGCTTGAAGGCGACAGACACTGAAGCTTTCTTT.

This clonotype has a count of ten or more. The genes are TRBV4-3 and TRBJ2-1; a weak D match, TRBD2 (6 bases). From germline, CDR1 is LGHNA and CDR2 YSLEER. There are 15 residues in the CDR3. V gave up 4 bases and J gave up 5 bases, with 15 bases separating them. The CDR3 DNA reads TGCGCCAGCAGCCGCGGGGACTCGGCCCACAATGAGCAGTTCTTC. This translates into CASSRGDSAHNEQFF.

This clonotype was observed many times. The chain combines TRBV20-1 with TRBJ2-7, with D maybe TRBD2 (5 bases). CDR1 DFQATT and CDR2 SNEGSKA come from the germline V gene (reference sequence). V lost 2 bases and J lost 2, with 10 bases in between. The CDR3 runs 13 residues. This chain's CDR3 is CSARQDGTYEQYF. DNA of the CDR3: TGCAGTGCTAGACAGGACGGGACCTACGAGCAGTACTTC.

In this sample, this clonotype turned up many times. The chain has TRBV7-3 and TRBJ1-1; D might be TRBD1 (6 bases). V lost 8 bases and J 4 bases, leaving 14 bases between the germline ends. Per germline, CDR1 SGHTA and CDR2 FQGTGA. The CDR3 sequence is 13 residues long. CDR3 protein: CASSPRGGTEAFF. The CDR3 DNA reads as TGTGCCAGCTCACCCAGGGGCGGCACTGAAGCTTTCTTT.

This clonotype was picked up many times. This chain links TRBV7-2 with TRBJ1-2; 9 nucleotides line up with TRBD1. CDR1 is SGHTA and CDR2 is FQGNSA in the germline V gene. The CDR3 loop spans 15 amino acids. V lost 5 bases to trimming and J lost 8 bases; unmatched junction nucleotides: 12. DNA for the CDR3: TGTGCCAGCAGCCTAGGCGGGGACAGGGCGGAAGGCTACACCTTC. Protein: CASSLGGDRAEGYTF.

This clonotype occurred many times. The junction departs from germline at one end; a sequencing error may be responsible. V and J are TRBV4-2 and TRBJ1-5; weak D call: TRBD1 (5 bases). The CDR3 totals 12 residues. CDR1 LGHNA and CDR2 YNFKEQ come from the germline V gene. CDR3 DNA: TGTGCCAGCAGTCAAGCCGGGGGGCCCCAGCATTTT. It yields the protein CASSQAGGPQHF.

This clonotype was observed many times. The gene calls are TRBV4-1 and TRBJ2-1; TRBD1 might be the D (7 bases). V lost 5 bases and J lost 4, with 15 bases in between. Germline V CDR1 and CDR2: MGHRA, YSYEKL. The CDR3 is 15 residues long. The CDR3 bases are TGCGCCAGCAGCAAACCGCAGGGGGGTTACAATGAGCAGTTCTTC. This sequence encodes CASSKPQGGYNEQFF.

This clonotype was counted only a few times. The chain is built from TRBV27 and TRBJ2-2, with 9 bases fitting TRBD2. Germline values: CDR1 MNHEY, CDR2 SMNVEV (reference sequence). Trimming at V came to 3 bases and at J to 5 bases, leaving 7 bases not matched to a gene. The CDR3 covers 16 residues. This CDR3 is CASSLWVAGATGELFF. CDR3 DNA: TGTGCCAGCAGTTTGTGGGTAGCGGGGGCGACCGGGGAGCTGTTTTTT.

CDR3 in amino acids: CASSRPGLAGGGEQFF. CDR3 DNA sequence: TGTGCCAGCAGCCGCCCGGGGTTAGCGGGAGGCGGTGAGCAGTTCTTC. This chain joins TRBV11-2 and TRBJ2-1, with 10 bases aligning to TRBD2. CDR3 length: 16 amino acids. Germline CDR1 reads SGHAT; CDR2 reads FQNNGV. The ends lost 5 bases at V and 9 bases at J; junction bases unmatched: 13.

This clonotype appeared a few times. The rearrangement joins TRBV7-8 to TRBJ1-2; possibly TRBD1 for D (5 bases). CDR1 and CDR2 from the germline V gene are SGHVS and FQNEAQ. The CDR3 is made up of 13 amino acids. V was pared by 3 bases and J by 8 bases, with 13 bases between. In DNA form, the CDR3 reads TGTGCCAGCAGCTTTGGCAGGGCAGAGGGCTACACCTTC. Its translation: CASSFGRAEGYTF.